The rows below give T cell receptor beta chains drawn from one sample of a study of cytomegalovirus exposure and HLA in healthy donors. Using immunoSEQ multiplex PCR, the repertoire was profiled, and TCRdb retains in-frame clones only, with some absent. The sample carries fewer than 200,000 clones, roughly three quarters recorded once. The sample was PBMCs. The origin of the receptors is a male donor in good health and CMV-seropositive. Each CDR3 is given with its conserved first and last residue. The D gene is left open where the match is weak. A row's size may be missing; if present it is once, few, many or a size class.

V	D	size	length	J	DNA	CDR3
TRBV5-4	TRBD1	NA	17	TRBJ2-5	TGTGCCAGCAGCTTGGACCTGGACAGGGGGCTCCAAGAGACCCAGTACTTC	CASSLDLDRGLQETQYF
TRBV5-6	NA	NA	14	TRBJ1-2	TGTGCCAGCAGCTTTACCTTCGGGAAGTTGGGCTACACCTTC	CASSFTFGKLGYTF
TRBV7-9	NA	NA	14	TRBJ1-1	TGTGCCAGCAGCTCCAGAGCGGGGGGCACTGAAGCTTTCTTT	CASSSRAGGTEAFF
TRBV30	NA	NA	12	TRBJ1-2	TGTGCCTGGAGGGTGGCATCCTATGGCTACACCTTC	CAWRVASYGYTF
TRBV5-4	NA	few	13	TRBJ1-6	TGTGCCAGCAGCTTGGATCGGAATTCACCCCTCCACTTT	CASSLDRNSPLHF
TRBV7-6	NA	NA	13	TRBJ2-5	TGTGCCAGCAGCCCCGCGGTCCAAGAGACCCAGTACTTC	CASSPAVQETQYF
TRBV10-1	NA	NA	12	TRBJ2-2	TGCGCCAGCAATAGGGGCGACGGGGAGCTGTTTTTT	CASNRGDGELFF
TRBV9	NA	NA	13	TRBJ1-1	TGTGCCAGCAGCGTAGCAGTGAACACTGAAGCTTTCTTT	CASSVAVNTEAFF
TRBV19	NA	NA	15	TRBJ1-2	TGTGCCAGTAGTACCCAATCGGACAGTAACTATGGCTACACCTTC	CASSTQSDSNYGYTF
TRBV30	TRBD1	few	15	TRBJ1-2	TGTGCCTGGAGTACAGGGGCCCCTCTTCTCTATGGCTACACCTTC	CAWSTGAPLLYGYTF
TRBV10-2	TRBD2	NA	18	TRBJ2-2	TGCGCCAGCAGTACCCTCAGCGGGGGGGATAAGATCACCGGGGAGCTGTTTTTT	CASSTLSGGDKITGELFF
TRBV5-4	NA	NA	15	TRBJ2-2	TGTGCCAGCAGCAGAGGGGGGGGCAACACCGGGGAGCTGTTTTTT	CASSRGGGNTGELFF
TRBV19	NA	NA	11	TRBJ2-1	TGTGCCAGTACTAAGTTTTTTGAGCAGTTCTTC	CASTKFFEQFF
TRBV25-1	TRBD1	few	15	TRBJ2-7	TGTGCCAGCAGCTCCCCCCGGGACAGGGGCTACGAGCAGTACTTC	CASSSPRDRGYEQYF
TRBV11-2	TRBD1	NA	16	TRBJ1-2	TGTGCCAGCAGCTTAGCTCGACAGGGCGGTATCTATGGCTACACCTTC	CASSLARQGGIYGYTF
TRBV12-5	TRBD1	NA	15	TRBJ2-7	TGTGCTAGTGCCGAGGGACAGCCTTTTGAGTACGAGCAGTACTTC	CASAEGQPFEYEQYF
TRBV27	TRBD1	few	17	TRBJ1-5	TGTGCCAGCAGTTTATCCGCCCGACAGGGGCGAGATCAGCCCCAGCATTTT	CASSLSARQGRDQPQHF
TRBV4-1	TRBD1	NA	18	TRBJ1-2	TGCGCCAGCAGCCAAGATGGTACAGGGGGCTACGCTAACTATGGCTACACCTTC	CASSQDGTGGYANYGYTF
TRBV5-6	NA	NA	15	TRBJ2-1	TGTGCCAGCAGCGTATGGGAGAGCTCCTACAATGAGCAGTTCTTC	CASSVWESSYNEQFF
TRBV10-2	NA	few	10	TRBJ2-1	TGCGCCAGCATGGCACAGGTCGAGTTCTTC	CASMAQVEFF
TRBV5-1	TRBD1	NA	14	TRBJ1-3	TGCGCCAGCAGCCCGGGACAGGGAGTAAACACCATATATTTT	CASSPGQGVNTIYF
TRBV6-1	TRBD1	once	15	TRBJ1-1	TGTGCCAGCGGGGGGACAGGGGGCGCGGGGACTGAAGCTTTCTTT	CASGGTGGAGTEAFF
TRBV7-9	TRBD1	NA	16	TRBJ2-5	TGTGCCAGCAGCTCCCCCGGGACAGGGGTTCAAGAGACCCAGTACTTC	CASSSPGTGVQETQYF
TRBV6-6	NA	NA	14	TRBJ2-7	TGTGCCGCCCAGGGGGCGGGGGTCTCCTACGAGCAGTACTTC	CAAQGAGVSYEQYF
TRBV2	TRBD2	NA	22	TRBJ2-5	TGTGCCAGCAGTGAAGAGGGGACTAGCGGGGGGGCTTTGGTAGTTTTTGAAGAGACCCAGTACTTC	CASSEEGTSGGALVVFEETQYF
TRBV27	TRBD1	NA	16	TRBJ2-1	TGTGCCAGCAGTTTGCGGACAGGGAAGTTTTACAATGAGCAGTTCTTC	CASSLRTGKFYNEQFF
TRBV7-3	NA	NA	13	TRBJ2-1	TGTGCCAGCAGCCCGGACTGGGGAGGTGAGCAGTTCTTC	CASSPDWGGEQFF
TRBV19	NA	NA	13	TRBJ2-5	TGTGCCAGTAGGGACACGTACCAAGAGACCCAGTACTTC	CASRDTYQETQYF
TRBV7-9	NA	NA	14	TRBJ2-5	TGTGCCAGCAGCCTTAAGGCGGGTTCAGAGACCCAGTACTTC	CASSLKAGSETQYF
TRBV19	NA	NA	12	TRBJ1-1	TGTGCCAGTAGTGTCGCTGCGGGTGAAGCTTTCTTT	CASSVAAGEAFF
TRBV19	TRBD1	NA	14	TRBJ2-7	TGTGCCAGTGGGCGACAGGGGGGAAGCTACGAGCAGTACTTC	CASGRQGGSYEQYF
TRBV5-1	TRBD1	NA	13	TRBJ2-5	TGCGCCAGCAGCCCAGGGGGCCGGGAGACCCAGTACTTC	CASSPGGRETQYF
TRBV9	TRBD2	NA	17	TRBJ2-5	TGTGCCAGCAGCGTAGGGGCCAGCGGGGGGCCGGTTGAGACCCAGTACTTC	CASSVGASGGPVETQYF
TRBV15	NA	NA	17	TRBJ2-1	TGTGCCACCAGCAGTCTCTATAGAGCCGAGTCTGCGGATGAGCAGTTCTTC	CATSSLYRAESADEQFF
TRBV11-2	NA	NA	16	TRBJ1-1	TGTGCCAGCAGCTTAGTACGAACAGGAATGGGCACTGAAGCTTTCTTT	CASSLVRTGMGTEAFF
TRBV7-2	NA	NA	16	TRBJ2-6	TGTGCCAGCACCTTTTCTCCCGGGTCTGGGGCCAACGTCCTGACTTTC	CASTFSPGSGANVLTF
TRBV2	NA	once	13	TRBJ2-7	TGTGCCAGCAGTAGTAGCCCCGTAGGCGAGCAGTACTTC	CASSSSPVGEQYF
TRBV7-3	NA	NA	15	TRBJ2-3	TGTGCCAGCAGGCCGGGGGGCCCTAGCACAGATACGCAGTATTTT	CASRPGGPSTDTQYF
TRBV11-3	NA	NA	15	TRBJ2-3	TGTGCCAGCAGCGAAAGTGGGGGCCTAGGGGATACGCAGTATTTT	CASSESGGLGDTQYF
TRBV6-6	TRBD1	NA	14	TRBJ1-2	TGTGCCAGCAGTGGGACAGGCGGATCCTATGGCTACACCTTC	CASSGTGGSYGYTF
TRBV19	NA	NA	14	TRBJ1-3	TGTGCCAGCCGGGACACCGAAACTGGAAACACCATATATTTT	CASRDTETGNTIYF
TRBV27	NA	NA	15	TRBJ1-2	TGTGCCAGCAGTGATACAGGGACGCCTAACTATGGCTACACCTTC	CASSDTGTPNYGYTF
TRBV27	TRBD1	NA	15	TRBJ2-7	TGTGCCAGCAGCCTCCAGGGGGCGGACTCCTACGAGCAGTACTTC	CASSLQGADSYEQYF
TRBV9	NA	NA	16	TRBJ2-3	TGTGCCAGCAGCCCCGTCAGTTCCAAAAGCACAGATACGCAGTATTTT	CASSPVSSKSTDTQYF
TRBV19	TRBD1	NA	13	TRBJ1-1	TGTGCCAGTAGTAGGAGGACAGGGACTGAAGCTTTCTTT	CASSRRTGTEAFF
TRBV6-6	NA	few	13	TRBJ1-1	TGTGCCAGCAGTCCCCCGGGAGACACTGAAGCTTTCTTT	CASSPPGDTEAFF
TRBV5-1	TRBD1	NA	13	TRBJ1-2	TGCGCCAGCAGCTTGGGACAGGGTAATCGCTACACCTTC	CASSLGQGNRYTF
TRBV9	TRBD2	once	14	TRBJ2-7	TGTGCCAGCAGCGTAGGGGCGGGGGCCTACGAGCAGTACTTC	CASSVGAGAYEQYF